This T cell receptor beta chain was retrieved from a study of cytomegalovirus exposure and HLA in healthy donors. In regard to this clone: Its antigen is currently unknown.

There are 14 residues in the CDR3. Per germline, CDR1 SGDLS and CDR2 YYNGEE. V was shortened by 4 bases and J by 9 bases, with 14 bases between the two germline ends. Vbeta (60) and Jbeta (13) primers were used in the PCR. Sequenced by immunoSEQ multiplex PCR; TCRdb stores in-frame clones only, minus some. The repertoire holds fewer than 40,000 clones, with 70% to 90% as singletons. Study results and caveats: DRB1 had the most TCR associations and HLA-C the fewest, a later analysis found, with rates varying by HLA locus.

The sequence was collected from a woman between 40 and 50 years old in good health and CMV-seropositive. Sample: PBMCs. V gene TRBV9 combines with J gene TRBJ1-6; weak D call: TRBD1 (6 bases). The CDR3: CASSRGGRGSPLHF. The CDR3 coding sequence is TGTGCCAGCAGCCGAGGGGGAAGAGGTTCACCCCTCCACTTT.